This T cell receptor beta chain was sequenced for a study of CD4 T cells in relation to SARS-CoV-2 and coronaviruses. The wider study: The restricting HLA molecule for shared crossreactive spike epitopes was mapped. Study-wide results and limits: Crossreactive clones expanded significantly less to SARS-CoV-2 than monoreactive clones. No donor gave both pre-pandemic and post-infection samples.

Before the COVID-19 pandemic, during about 2011-2018, CD4+ T cells were taken from unexposed donors. Comment on this clone: The antigen is unknown.

CDR3 length equals 15 residues. The junction had 7 bases not matched to a gene; V was cut back by 3 bases and J by 5 bases. The germline gives CDR1 SEHNR, CDR2 FQNEAQ (reference sequence). Uncultured naive and memory CD4+ T cells supplied DNA for deep TCR-beta sequencing. Generated by immunoSEQ multiplex PCR, the TCRdb table keeps only in-frame clones and is missing some. Of roughly 57,000 clones in the sample, around 86% were seen once. The origin of this receptor is a human donor in good health. The sample comprised memory CD4+ T cells from PBMCs. The J gene is TRBJ1-3, the V gene TRBV7-9; 7 bases are shared with TRBD1. Here the CDR3 DNA reads TGTGCCAGCAGCTTGGGGCAGGGGGTTCGAAACACCATATATTTT. Residues: CASSLGQGVRNTIYF. Full variable domain (remainder filled in from reference TRBV7-9 and TRBJ1-3): DTGVSQNPRHKITKRGQNVTFRCDPISEHNRLYWYRQTLGQGPEFLTYFQNEAQLEKSRLLSDRFSAERPKGSFSTLEIQRTEQGDSAMYLCASSLGQGVRNTIYFGEGSWLTVV.